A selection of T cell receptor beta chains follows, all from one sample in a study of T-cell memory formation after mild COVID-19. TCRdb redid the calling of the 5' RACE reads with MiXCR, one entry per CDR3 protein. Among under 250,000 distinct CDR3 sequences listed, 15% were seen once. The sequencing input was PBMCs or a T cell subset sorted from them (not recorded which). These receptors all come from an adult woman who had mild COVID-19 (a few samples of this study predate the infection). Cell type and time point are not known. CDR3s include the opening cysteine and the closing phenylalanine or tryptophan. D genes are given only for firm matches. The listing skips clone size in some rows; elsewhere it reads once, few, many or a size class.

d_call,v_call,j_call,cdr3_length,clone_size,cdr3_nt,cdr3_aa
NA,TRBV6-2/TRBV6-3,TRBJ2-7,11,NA,TGTGCCAGCAGTACCAAATACGAGCAGTACTTC,CASSTKYEQYF
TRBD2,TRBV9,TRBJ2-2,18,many,TGTGCCAGCAGTGATTCGTCTCTAGCGGGAGTGAACACCGGGGAGCTGTTTTTT,CASSDSSLAGVNTGELFF
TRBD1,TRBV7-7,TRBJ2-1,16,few,TGTGCCAGCAGCGAAGGGGGCTTGAGCTCCTACAATGAGCAGTTCTTC,CASSEGGLSSYNEQFF
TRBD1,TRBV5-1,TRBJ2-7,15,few,TGCGCCAGCAGCTTGGTAGGGACAGCTACCTACGAGCAGTACTTC,CASSLVGTATYEQYF
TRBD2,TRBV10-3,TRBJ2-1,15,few,TGTGCCATCAGCCAGCGGGGTATGTGGTACAATGAGCAGTTCTTC,CAISQRGMWYNEQFF
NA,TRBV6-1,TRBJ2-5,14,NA,TGTGCCAGCAGTGAAAATAGATCCGGGGGGACCCAGTACTTC,CASSENRSGGTQYF
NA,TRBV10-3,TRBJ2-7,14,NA,TGTGCCATCAGTGGACAGCGATACTCCTACGAGCAGTACTTC,CAISGQRYSYEQYF
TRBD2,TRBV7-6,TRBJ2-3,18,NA,TGTGCCAGCAGCCACCGACTAGCGGGAGGGTGGGAAACAGATACGCAGTATTTT,CASSHRLAGGWETDTQYF
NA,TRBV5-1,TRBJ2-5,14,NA,TGCGCCAGCAGTGAAACAGTGGCTAAGGGGACCCAGTACTTC,CASSETVAKGTQYF
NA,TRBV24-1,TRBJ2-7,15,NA,TGTGCCACCAGTGATTTTAAGGGTAGCCGGTACGAGCAGTACTTC,CATSDFKGSRYEQYF
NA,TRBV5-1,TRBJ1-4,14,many,TGCGCCAGCAGCTTGGGGCGGACTAATGAAAAACTGTTTTTT,CASSLGRTNEKLFF
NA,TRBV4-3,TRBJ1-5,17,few,TGCGCCAGCAGCCAAGATAGGAGGGGCTCAGGCAATCAGCCCCAGCATTTT,CASSQDRRGSGNQPQHF
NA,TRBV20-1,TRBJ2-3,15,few,TGCAGTGCTAGACCCCCCGGCCCTATCACAGATACGCAGTATTTT,CSARPPGPITDTQYF